Below, 25 T cell receptor beta chains from the same sample are listed, as sequenced in a study of cytomegalovirus exposure and HLA in healthy donors. The PCR employed 60 Vbeta primers together with 13 Jbeta primers. Produced via immunoSEQ multiplex PCR; TCRdb's table is partial and in-frame only. The repertoire holds over 80,000 clones, with approximately 75% as singletons. Material for sequencing was PBMCs. The receptors originated from a woman in her 70s in good health and CMV-seropositive.

This clone was observed a few times. The V gene is TRBV12-2, the J gene TRBJ2-7; TRBD1 was called by the table and not checked on the DNA. TRBV12-2 is a documented pseudogene. This CDR3 has 14 amino acids. The CDR3 spells CASRKKQGLDEQYF. CDR3 sequence (DNA): TGTGCAAGTCGCAAAAAACAGGGGTTGGACGAGCAGTACTTC.

The CDR3 region has the DNA TGTGCCAGCAGCTTAGTAGCGGGGGGGCTCTATGAGCAGTTCTTC. Translating gives CASSLVAGGLYEQFF. The chain couples TRBV7-3 to TRBJ2-1, with TRBD2 identical over 11 bases. CDR1 and CDR2 from the germline V gene are SGHTA and FQGTGA. The length of the CDR3 is 15 residues. V dropped 2 bases and J dropped 8; count of bases not matched to a gene: 5.

The chain is built from TRBV5-4 and TRBJ1-1; TRBD1 might be the D (6 bases). CDR1 is SGHNT and CDR2 is YYREEE in the germline V gene (reference sequence). There are 15 residues in the CDR3. The ends were cut back, 4 bases at V and 4 bases at J, with 17 bases in the middle. CDR3 nucleotide sequence: TGTGCCAGCAGCCCCGGGACACGGAGTGGCACTGAAGCTTTCTTT. The encoded protein is CASSPGTRSGTEAFF.

The chain uses TRBV5-4 and TRBJ1-2, with D maybe TRBD1 (6 bases). Trimming pared 3 bases from V and 1 base from J, leaving 10 bases between. Germline values: CDR1 SGHNT, CDR2 YYREEE (reference sequence). This CDR3 contains 14 residues. Here the CDR3 DNA reads TGTGCCAGCAGCTCGTGGACAGATAACTATGGCTACACCTTC. Translation gives CASSSWTDNYGYTF.

The J gene is TRBJ1-4, the V gene TRBV10-3; 8 bases are a match to TRBD1. This CDR3 spans 15 amino acids. Germline V lookup: CDR1 ENHRY, CDR2 SYGVKD. J gave up 6 bases and V 2 bases, and 5 bases lay outside the gene matches. DNA for the CDR3: TGTGCCATCAGTGAGAGACAGGGGCAGGATGAAAAACTGTTTTTT. It codes for CAISERQGQDEKLFF.

The chain joins TRBV9 to TRBJ1-3, with 7 bases aligning to TRBD1. Germline V gene sequence: CDR1 SGDLS, CDR2 YYNGEE. The CDR3 is made up of 15 amino acids. Losses at the gene ends were 0 bases for V and 3 bases for J; bases not matched to a gene: 3. CDR3 in DNA: TGTGCCAGCAGCGTAGGACAGGGAGTTGGAAACACCATATATTTT. Translation: CASSVGQGVGNTIYF.

The chain combines TRBV4-1 with TRBJ1-1; D may be TRBD1 (6 bases). V gave up 1 base and J gave up 4 bases, with 7 bases separating them. Looked up from germline, CDR1 is MGHRA and CDR2 is YSYEKL. The CDR3 is made up of 13 amino acids. The CDR3 here is CASSQVQGTEAFF. CDR3 bases: TGCGCCAGCAGCCAAGTACAGGGCACTGAAGCTTTCTTT.

The chain couples TRBV15 to TRBJ2-2; 8 bases match TRBD2. The CDR3 covers 16 residues. Germline values: CDR1 LNHNV, CDR2 YYDKDF (reference sequence). With 0 bases clipped from V and 9 bases from J, the junction kept 9 bases outside the gene matches. CDR3 sequence (DNA): TGTGCCACCAGCAGAGATCCCAGCGGGAGTACCCGGGAGCTGTTTTTT. Its protein product is CATSRDPSGSTRELFF.

The rearrangement joins TRBV11-1 to TRBJ2-5; D may be TRBD1 (5 bases). Germline V gives CDR1 SGHAT, CDR2 FQDESV (reference sequence). Trimming left V 1 base short and J 5 bases short, with 8 bases between. The CDR3 has 13 amino acids. The CDR3 protein is CASSLGGAETQYF. CDR3 nucleotide sequence: TGTGCCAGCAGCTTAGGGGGCGCGGAGACCCAGTACTTC. The full variable domain, rest sourced from reference TRBV11-1 and TRBJ2-5, is EAEVAQSPRYKITEKSQAVAFWCDPISGHATLYWYRQILGQGPELLVQFQDESVVDDSQLPKDRFSAERLKGVDSTLKIQPAELGDSAMYLCASSLGGAETQYFGPGTRLLVL.

V is TRBV25-1 and J is TRBJ2-5, with 10 bases matching TRBD2. CDR1 is MGHDK, CDR2 SYGVNS, per germline. The V gene end was trimmed by 2 bases and the J gene end by 4 bases; junction bases not matched to a gene: 7. The CDR3 covers 16 residues. CDR3 loop: CASSEDQAGGGETQYF. The CDR3, as DNA: TGTGCCAGCAGTGAAGACCAAGCGGGAGGGGGAGAGACCCAGTACTTC. Full variable domain (outside the CDR3, taken from reference TRBV25-1 and TRBJ2-5): EADIYQTPRYLVIGTGKKITLECSQTMGHDKMYWYQQDPGMELHLIHYSYGVNSTEKGDLSSESTVSRIRTEHFPLTLESARPSHTSQYLCASSEDQAGGGETQYFGPGTRLLVL.

The V call is TRBV27, the J call TRBJ2-7, with D perhaps matching TRBD2 (6 bases). V lost 6 bases, J lost 8 bases, and 17 bases lay in between. The CDR3 consists of 13 residues. Germline V lookup: CDR1 MNHEY, CDR2 SMNVEV (reference sequence). CDR3 residues: CASSTNLGGQQYF. The DNA for the CDR3 is TGTGCCAGCAGCACAAATCTGGGGGGTCAGCAGTACTTC.

The V call is TRBV7-9, the J call TRBJ2-5, with 7 bases lining up with TRBD1. The CDR3 has 15 residues. V gave up 5 bases and J gave up 4 bases; unmatched junction bases: 10. Looked up from germline, CDR1 is SEHNR and CDR2 is FQNEAQ (reference sequence). In DNA, the CDR3 is TGTGCCAGCAGCGGTACAGGGGCAGGAGGAGAGACCCAGTACTTC. Its protein product is CASSGTGAGGETQYF.

A remark on this clone: Mismatch with germline at one junction end may stem from a read error. The chain uses TRBV7-8 and TRBJ2-7, with 12 nucleotides matching TRBD1. The CDR3 sequence is 15 residues long. The germline V gene has CDR1 SGHVS and CDR2 FQNEAQ. CDR3 sequence: CASSFIGTGGFEQCF. The CDR3 nucleotides read TGTGCCAGCAGCTTTATAGGGACAGGGGGCTTCGAGCAGTGCTTC.

The V call is TRBV27, the J call TRBJ1-2; D ambiguous. This CDR3 comprises 14 residues. Trimming removed 5 bases at V and 3 bases at J, with 13 bases between. CDR1 is MNHEY, CDR2 SMNVEV, per germline (reference sequence). CDR3 region: CASSRSGSHYGYTF. The CDR3 nucleotides read TGTGCCAGCAGTCGATCGGGGAGCCACTATGGCTACACCTTC.

This chain connects TRBV19 to TRBJ2-1; a weak D match, TRBD1 (6 bases). Germline V gene lookup returns CDR1 LNHDA and CDR2 SQIVND (reference sequence). CDR3 length equals 12 residues. Trimming took off 7 bases at V and 6 bases at J, with 10 bases between the two ends. The CDR3 DNA sequence: TGTGCCAGTAAAACGACAGGCAATGAGCAGTTCTTC. It specifies CASKTTGNEQFF.

J is TRBJ1-1 and V is TRBV9; D not certain. The CDR3 contains 13 residues. Germline loops: CDR1 SGDLS, CDR2 YYNGEE. The V end lost 7 bases, the J end lost 3 bases, and 13 bases lay between the germline ends. CDR3 sequence reads: CASGRRVDTEAFF. The CDR3 DNA reads TGTGCCAGCGGCCGGAGGGTAGACACTGAAGCTTTCTTT.

CDR3 residues: CASSPVPSKETEAFF. The CDR3, as DNA: TGTGCCAGCTCACCAGTCCCTAGTAAGGAGACTGAAGCTTTCTTT. The chain joins TRBV18 to TRBJ1-1; D unclear. CDR3 length: 15 residues. Germline CDR1 is KGHSH and CDR2 is LQKENI. The V end lost 2 bases, the J end lost 5 bases, and 15 bases lay between the germline ends.

The chain recombines TRBV10-3 with TRBJ2-2, with 11 nucleotides matching TRBD1. Germline loops: CDR1 ENHRY, CDR2 SYGVKD. The CDR3 sequence is 13 residues long. Trimming removed 8 bases from V and 5 bases from J; junction bases left unmatched: 1. CDR3 loop: CAIGTGGTGELFF. CDR3 sequence (DNA): TGTGCCATCGGGACAGGGGGGACCGGGGAGCTGTTTTTT.

This clone was detected only a few times. V and J are TRBV6-6 and TRBJ1-1, with 9 bases matching TRBD1. Germline-derived CDR1 and CDR2 are MNHNY and SVGAGI (reference sequence). The trim removed 7 bases at V and 2 bases at J, leaving 5 bases unmatched. The CDR3 runs to 14 residues. CDR3 residues: CASNRQGGNTEAFF. CDR3 nucleotides: TGTGCCAGCAATCGACAGGGGGGAAACACTGAAGCTTTCTTT.

J is TRBJ1-1 and V is TRBV6-6; D might be TRBD1 (6 bases). The germline gives CDR1 MNHNY, CDR2 SVGAGI (reference sequence). The ends were cut back, 2 bases at V and 1 base at J, with 11 bases in the middle. CDR3 length equals 15 residues. The CDR3 spells CASSYPQGSNTEAFF. DNA of the CDR3: TGTGCCAGCAGTTACCCGCAGGGGTCGAACACTGAAGCTTTCTTT.

V and J are TRBV6-5 and TRBJ2-7, with TRBD1 matching over 8 bases. The CDR3 loop spans 12 amino acids. Germline V gene sequence: CDR1 MNHEY, CDR2 SVGAGI. After removal of 5 bases from V and 6 bases from J, the junction contained 3 bases not matched to a gene. The CDR3 here is CASSRQGTEQYF. CDR3 bases: TGTGCCAGCAGTAGACAGGGGACCGAGCAGTACTTC.

The gene calls are TRBV14 and TRBJ2-1; D is possibly TRBD1 (6 bases). The length of the CDR3 is 13 residues. Trimming cost V 7 bases and J 6 bases, with 13 bases left between them. Germline V gene lookup returns CDR1 SGHDN and CDR2 FVKESK. The CDR3 sequence is CASTPGQFNEQFF. The CDR3 coding sequence is TGTGCCAGCACCCCCGGACAGTTCAATGAGCAGTTCTTC.

This clone was detected a few times. The chain's CDR3 is CASSNGTGAYEQYF. CDR3 DNA: TGTGCCAGCTCGAACGGGACAGGGGCCTACGAGCAGTACTTC. The rearrangement links TRBV18 to TRBJ2-7; TRBD1 matches at 10 bases. Unmatched junction bases numbered 4, after V lost 6 bases and J lost 2 bases. This CDR3 has 14 amino acids. Germline V gives CDR1 KGHSH, CDR2 LQKENI.

The CDR3 protein is CASSLVGGITDTQYF. CDR3 sequence (DNA): TGTGCCAGCAGCTTGGTGGGGGGGATCACAGATACGCAGTATTTT. The chain carries TRBV5-8 and TRBJ2-3; 7 nucleotides line up with TRBD2. Germline V gives CDR1 SGHTS, CDR2 YDEGEE. V trimming: 0 bases; J trimming: 2 bases; junction bases outside the gene matches: 3. There are 15 residues in the CDR3.

The chain combines TRBV5-5 with TRBJ2-3; 11 nucleotides line up with TRBD2. Germline CDR1 and CDR2: SGHKS and YYEKEE (reference sequence). J lost 0 bases, V lost 4 bases, and 4 bases had no gene match. This CDR3 spans 16 amino acids. CDR3 residues: CASSPLAGVSTDTQYF. The CDR3 nucleotides are TGTGCCAGCAGCCCACTAGCGGGGGTTAGCACAGATACGCAGTATTTT.